This T cell receptor (beta chain) was sequenced during a study of cytomegalovirus exposure and HLA in healthy donors. Study observations and caveats: On later analysis, the bulk of CMV-associated TCR beta chains appeared to be HLA-restricted.

Primers: 60 Vbeta forward and 13 Jbeta reverse. Clones were sequenced by immunoSEQ multiplex PCR, and TCRdb holds only the in-frame ones, with some missing. Of around 100,000 clones in the sample, about 60% are singletons; the top ten hold 2% to 2.5%. The germline gives CDR1 LNHDA, CDR2 SQIVND (reference sequence). Trimming at V came to 3 bases and at J to 4 bases, leaving 9 bases not matched to a gene. The CDR3 has 16 amino acids. As regards this clone: What it recognizes is unknown.

The clonotype was recovered from a young woman in good health and CMV-seronegative. The sequenced sample consisted of PBMCs. The V gene is TRBV19, the J gene TRBJ1-5; TRBD1 agrees at 7 bases. CDR3 nucleotides: TGTGCCAGTAGTATCCGGGACAGAGCGCTGAATCAGCCCCAGCATTTT. Translating it yields CASSIRDRALNQPQHF. The whole variable domain, filled in from reference TRBV19 and TRBJ1-5, reads DGGITQSPKYLFRKEGQNVTLSCEQNLNHDAMYWYRQDPGQGLRLIYYSQIVNDFQKGDIAEGYSVSREKKESFPLTVTSAQKNPTAFYLCASSIRDRALNQPQHFGDGTRLSIL.